This TCR beta chain appears in the sequencing data of a study of shared T cell receptors in the human thymus. Sequencing was performed with immunoSEQ multiplex PCR; in TCRdb, only in-frame clones are kept and a portion is missing. The sample consists of 500,000 to 850,000 clones, over 75% of them appearing once. V was pared by 3 bases and J by 2 bases, with 3 bases of the junction left unmatched. Looked up from germline, CDR1 is SEHNR and CDR2 is FQNEAQ (reference sequence). This CDR3 contains 16 residues. The sample also formed part of further work on human thymus T cells.

The sequence came from a boy in the first two years of life with a congenital heart defect. This chain uses TRBV7-9 with TRBJ2-1; TRBD2 agrees at 11 bases. Specimen: thymocytes. The CDR3 loop is CASSLVLAGAYNEQFF. CDR3 nucleotide sequence: TGTGCCAGCAGCTTGGTACTAGCGGGAGCCTACAATGAGCAGTTCTTC.